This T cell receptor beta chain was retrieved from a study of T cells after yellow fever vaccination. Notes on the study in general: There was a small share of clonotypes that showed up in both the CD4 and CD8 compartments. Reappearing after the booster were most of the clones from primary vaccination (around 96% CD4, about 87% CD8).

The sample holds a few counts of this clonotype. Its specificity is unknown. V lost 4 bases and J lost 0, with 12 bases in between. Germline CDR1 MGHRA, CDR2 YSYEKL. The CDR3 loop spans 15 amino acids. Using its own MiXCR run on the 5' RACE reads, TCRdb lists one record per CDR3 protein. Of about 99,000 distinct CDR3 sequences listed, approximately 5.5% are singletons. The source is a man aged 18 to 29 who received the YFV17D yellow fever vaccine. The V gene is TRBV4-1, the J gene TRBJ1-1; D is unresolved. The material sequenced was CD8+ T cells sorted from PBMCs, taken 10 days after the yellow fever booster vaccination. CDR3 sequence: CASSPLQEMNTEAFF. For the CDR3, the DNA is TGCGCCAGCAGCCCCCTTCAGGAGATGAACACTGAAGCTTTCTTT.